This T cell receptor (beta chain) was observed in a study of blood T cell repertoires in COVID-19 (dated by TCRdb to about 2020). For context, the study as a whole: The collaborator samples originated in the United States, Italy and Spain and spanned the acute and convalescent phases of COVID-19. The prospective study material was composed of cDNA or gDNA derived from T cells, B-cell-depleted T cells, or PBMCs. The dataset comprised deeply sampled blood TCRbeta repertoires from subjects exposed to, actively infected with, or recovered from COVID-19. Where available, HLA class I and class II types were taken from metadata supplied by the sample provider and were not determined by assay-based typing. Sample metadata almost always included a de-identified subject ID, COVID-19 status, age in years and sex. Samples were obtained from the ongoing ImmuneRACE study (first 160 participants) and from some 1,300 subjects provided by 6 global collaborators. The repertoires were released in a freely available public database meant as a resource for research on the immune response to SARS-CoV-2.

Another Seattle source contributed samples from volunteer blood donors who had recovered from COVID-19. Each collaborating institution followed its own protocols to collect whole blood in K2EDTA tubes. For TCRbeta analysis, collaborator samples were shipped as frozen whole blood, as isolated PBMCs, or as DNA extracted from either sample type. As for this clone: Its cognate antigen has yet to be identified. There are no base qualities to consult, and no much larger clone falls within one base.

From its cysteine to its phenylalanine, the CDR3 spans 15 amino acids. Only the CDR3 part of the read is kept: 45 bases, read in frame from the first base. V loses 3 bases, J loses 0 bases, and the germline ends lie 6 bases apart. CDR1 and CDR2, looked up from the germline V gene (reference sequence), are PRHDT and FYEKMQ. Overall study results and their limits: The amount of clinical and demographic metadata varied by source and participant and was provided uncurated.

The immunoSEQ Assay, a bias-controlled multiplex PCR, was used to amplify TCRbeta CDR3 regions from genomic DNA. Per the authors' processing: Nucleated cell counts per sample were estimated from amplification of reference gene primers within the assay. Sequence reads were collapsed and filtered to measure the absolute abundance of every unique TCRbeta CDR3 rearrangement. For each sample, productive Simpson clonality was calculated as the square root of Simpson's diversity index over productive rearrangements. The source is immuneACCESS, and TCRdb retained only in-frame sequences with V and J called. Part of the clones is not carried over; for the studies checked, unresolved V genes explain less than half of this, and the remainder is unexplained. V, J and clone size were drawn from that table, and D and trimming were deduced from the DNA. The sample table contains more than 100,000 clones; only one count was recorded for approximately 81% of them. In total, the top ten clones hold 12% of the sample.

The sequence was obtained from a woman aged 25 to 39 who had recovered from COVID-19. This chain joins TRBV13 to TRBJ2-6, and the D gene may be TRBD2, 5 bases matching. The source material was peripheral blood. The sequenced DNA is TGTGCCAGCAGCTTTAGCGCCTCTGGGGCCAACGTCCTGACTTTC. This translates into CASSFSASGANVLTF.